The 14 T cell receptor beta chains below were found in one sample sequenced in a study of OX40 agonist ivuxolimab in advanced cancers. Assay: immunoSEQ multiplex PCR; the TCRdb copy retains only in-frame clones and omits some. The repertoire holds about 69,000 clones, with about three quarters as singletons. The sequenced sample was CD4+ or CD8+ T cells sorted from blood, obtained in a trial of the OX40 agonist ivuxolimab. These receptors were obtained from an adult with an advanced solid tumor such as melanoma, head and neck, liver or kidney cancer.

There are a few counts of this clone. This chain uses TRBV7-2 with TRBJ1-5, with 10 positions matching TRBD1. This CDR3 spans 14 amino acids. Germline loops: CDR1 SGHTA, CDR2 FQGNSA. Losses at the gene ends were 5 bases for V and 5 bases for J; bases not matched to a gene: 3. CDR3 DNA sequence: TGTGCCAGCAGCGGAGACAGGGGGCATCAGCCCCAGCATTTT. This codes for CASSGDRGHQPQHF.

The gene calls are TRBV18 and TRBJ1-4; D is unresolved. The CDR3 runs 13 residues. Germline V CDR1 and CDR2: KGHSH, LQKENI. Trimming left V 1 base short and J 8 bases short, with 8 bases between. CDR3 in DNA: TGTGCCAGCTCACCACAGGAGGACGAAAAACTGTTTTTT. Translated, it gives CASSPQEDEKLFF.

CDR3 nucleotides: TGTGCCAGCAGCCTGACAGGGGCCCACTCTGGAAACACCATATATTTT. Protein sequence: CASSLTGAHSGNTIYF. The chain joins TRBV7-2 to TRBJ1-3; 8 nucleotides agree with TRBD1. The germline V gene has CDR1 SGHTA and CDR2 FQGNSA. The CDR3 covers 16 residues. The trim removed 5 bases at V and 0 bases at J, leaving 6 bases unmatched.

The V gene is TRBV5-1, the J gene TRBJ1-5, with 9 bases lining up with TRBD1. Per the germline V gene, CDR1 is SGHRS and CDR2 is YFSETQ. The CDR3 has 14 residues. V trimming: 4 bases; J trimming: 8 bases; junction bases outside the gene matches: 7. CDR3: CASSPGQGSEPQHF. The CDR3 DNA sequence: TGCGCCAGCAGCCCCGGACAGGGGAGCGAGCCCCAGCATTTT.

V and J are TRBV7-6 and TRBJ2-3, with 12 bases identical to TRBD2. The CDR3 is 17 residues long. Germline loops: CDR1 SGHVS, CDR2 FNYEAQ. V dropped 0 bases and J dropped 4; count of bases not matched to a gene: 5. CDR3 in amino acids: CASSLASSSGRADTQYF. In nucleotides, the CDR3 is TGTGCCAGCAGCTTAGCGTCATCTAGCGGGAGGGCAGATACGCAGTATTTT.

V usage is TRBV5-6 and J usage is TRBJ1-2; TRBD1 matches at 10 bases. J was trimmed by 7 bases and V by 3 bases; bases with no gene match: 3. CDR3 length: 13 residues. Germline assignment: CDR1 SGHDT and CDR2 YYEEEE. This CDR3 is CASSSGTGAGYTF. The CDR3 bases are TGTGCCAGCAGCTCGGGGACAGGGGCTGGCTACACCTTC.

V and J are TRBV14 and TRBJ2-1; D perhaps matches TRBD1 (6 bases). The CDR3 is 13 amino acids. V was cut by 5 bases and J by 4 bases, with 9 bases left in between. The germline V gene has CDR1 SGHDN and CDR2 FVKESK. CDR3 bases: TGTGCCAGCAGCTCACAGGGATACAATGAGCAGTTCTTC. Residues: CASSSQGYNEQFF.

The rearrangement joins TRBV7-2 to TRBJ2-3; 12 nucleotides align to TRBD2. Germline V gene sequence: CDR1 SGHTA, CDR2 FQGNSA. Unmatched junction bases numbered 8, after V lost 0 bases and J lost 7 bases. This CDR3 contains 17 residues. This CDR3 reads CASSLAKTSGSGNTQYF. The CDR3 DNA reads as TGTGCCAGCAGCTTAGCGAAGACTAGCGGGAGTGGGAATACGCAGTATTTT.

This clone appeared a few times. This sequence joins TRBV11-2 and TRBJ2-3, with 7 positions matching TRBD2. V lost 3 bases to trimming and J lost 11 bases; unmatched junction nucleotides: 5. This CDR3 region has 12 residues. The germline V gene encodes CDR1 SGHAT and CDR2 FQNNGV. The CDR3 region is CASSLGGEVQYF. CDR3 DNA sequence: TGTGCCAGCAGCTTGGGGGGGGAGGTGCAGTATTTT.

The rearrangement links TRBV5-4 to TRBJ2-1; D gene unclear. The germline V and J ends were trimmed by 4 bases and 3 bases, with 8 bases remaining between them. Per the germline V gene, CDR1 is SGHNT and CDR2 is YYREEE (reference sequence). This CDR3 contains 13 residues. The CDR3 reads CASSQGYYNEQFF. CDR3 nucleotide sequence: TGTGCCAGCAGCCAAGGATACTACAATGAGCAGTTCTTC.

This clone has only a few counts. This sample also contains other DNA sequences that code for the same CDR3. The chain recombines TRBV18 with TRBJ1-1; D is unresolved. Deletions cut 0 bases from V and 0 bases from J, with 8 bases between. Germline values: CDR1 KGHSH, CDR2 LQKENI. This CDR3 region has 15 residues. The CDR3 DNA is TGTGCCAGCTCACCACCAGGAGCCATGAACACTGAAGCTTTCTTT. Amino acid sequence: CASSPPGAMNTEAFF.

The chain has TRBV5-1 and TRBJ1-6; D not certain. The germline CDR1 and CDR2 sequences are SGHRS and YFSETQ. With 2 bases removed from V and 6 bases from J, the gap between germline ends came to 9 bases. The CDR3 extends over 14 amino acids. CDR3 DNA: TGCGCCAGCAGCTTAGGCAGAATTAATTCACCCCTCCACTTT. Residues: CASSLGRINSPLHF.

This clone showed up just a few times. V is TRBV6-1 and J is TRBJ2-3, with no clear D. Per germline, CDR1 MNHNS and CDR2 SASEGT. The CDR3 extends over 12 amino acids. V lost 8 bases and J lost 5, with 11 bases in between. CDR3 loop: CASGPLGDTQYF. The DNA of the CDR3 is TGTGCCAGCGGTCCCTTGGGAGATACGCAGTATTTT.

This sequence joins TRBV7-9 and TRBJ1-6; the D is unclear. Germline V gene lookup returns CDR1 SEHNR and CDR2 FQNEAQ (reference sequence). This CDR3 is 14 amino acids long. V shed 5 bases and J shed 10 bases, with 15 bases lying between them. CDR3 bases: TGTGCCAGCAGCGGGCCAGGCAGTGGATCACCCCTCCACTTT. It translates to CASSGPGSGSPLHF.